The clone carrying this TCR beta chain occurred a few times. Its antigen is not identified. The data belong to a study of beta chain features in type 1 diabetes. V gave up 3 bases and J gave up 1 base, with 4 bases separating them. Germline lookup yields CDR1 ENHRY and CDR2 SYGVKD. This CDR3 is built from 12 residues. Sequencing targeted expressed TCRB transcripts, as all isolated RNA had been reverse transcribed. Repertoires were generated with immunoSEQ multiplex PCR, while TCRdb's copy carries only in-frame clones and drops some. Among roughly 350,000 clones, about 10% were seen once, and the ten largest hold 0.015% to 0.02%. General observations from the study: A definitive answer on HLA type influencing TCRB rearrangement was not reached here.

V usage is TRBV10-3 and J usage is TRBJ2-7; D is uncertain. This receptor was identified in a woman aged 25-40 years in good health. The sample comprised naive CD4+ T cells from blood. The CDR3 nucleotides are TGTGCCATCAGTGAATCGTCCTACGAGCAGTACTTC. Protein product: CAISESSYEQYF.